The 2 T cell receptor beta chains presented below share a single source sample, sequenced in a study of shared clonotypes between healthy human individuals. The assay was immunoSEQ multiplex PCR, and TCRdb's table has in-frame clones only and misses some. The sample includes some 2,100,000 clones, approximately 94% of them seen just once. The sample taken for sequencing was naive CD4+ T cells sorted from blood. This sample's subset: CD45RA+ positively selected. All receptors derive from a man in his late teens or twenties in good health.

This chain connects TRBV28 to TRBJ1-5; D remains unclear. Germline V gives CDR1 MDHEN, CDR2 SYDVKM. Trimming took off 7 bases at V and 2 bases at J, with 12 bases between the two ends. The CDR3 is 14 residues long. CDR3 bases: TGTGCCAGCAATCGAGGGTCGGGCAATCAGCCCCAGCATTTT. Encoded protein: CASNRGSGNQPQHF.

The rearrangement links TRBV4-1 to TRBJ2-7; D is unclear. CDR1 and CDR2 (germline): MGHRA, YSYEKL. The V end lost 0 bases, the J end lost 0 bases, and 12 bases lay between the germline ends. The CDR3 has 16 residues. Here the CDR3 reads CASSQEYGRSSYEQYF. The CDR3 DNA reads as TGCGCCAGCAGCCAAGAATATGGTCGATCCTCCTACGAGCAGTACTTC.